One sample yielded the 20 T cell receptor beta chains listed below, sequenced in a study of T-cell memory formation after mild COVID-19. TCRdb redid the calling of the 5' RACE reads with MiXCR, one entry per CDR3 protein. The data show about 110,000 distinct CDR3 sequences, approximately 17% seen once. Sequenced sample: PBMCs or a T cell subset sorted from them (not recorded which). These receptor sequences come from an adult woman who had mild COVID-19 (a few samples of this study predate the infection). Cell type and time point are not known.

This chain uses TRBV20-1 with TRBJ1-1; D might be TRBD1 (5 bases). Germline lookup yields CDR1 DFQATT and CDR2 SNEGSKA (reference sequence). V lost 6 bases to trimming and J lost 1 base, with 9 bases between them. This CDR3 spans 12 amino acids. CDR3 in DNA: TGCAGTGCCGTGACAGAGAACACTGAAGCTTTCTTT. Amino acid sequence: CSAVTENTEAFF.

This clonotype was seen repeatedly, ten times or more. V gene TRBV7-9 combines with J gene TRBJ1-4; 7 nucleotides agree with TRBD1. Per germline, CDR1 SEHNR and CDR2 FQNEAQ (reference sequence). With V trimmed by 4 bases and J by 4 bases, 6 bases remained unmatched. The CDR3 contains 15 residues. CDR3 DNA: TGTGCCAGCAGCTCAGGGGGGCCGGATAATGAAAAACTGTTTTTT. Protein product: CASSSGGPDNEKLFF.

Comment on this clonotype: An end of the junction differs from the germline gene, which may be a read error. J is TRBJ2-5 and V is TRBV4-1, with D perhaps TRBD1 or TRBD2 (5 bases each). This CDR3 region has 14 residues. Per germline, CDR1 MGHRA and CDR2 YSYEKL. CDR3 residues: CASSQGVAREAQYF. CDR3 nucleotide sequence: TGCGCCAGCAGCCAGGGGGTTGCGAGAGAGGCCCAGTACTTC.

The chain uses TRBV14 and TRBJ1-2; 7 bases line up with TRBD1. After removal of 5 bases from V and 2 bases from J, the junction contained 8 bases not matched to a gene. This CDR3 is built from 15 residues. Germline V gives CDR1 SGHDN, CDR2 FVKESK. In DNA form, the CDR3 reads TGTGCCAGCAGCGATAGGGGGCAGGAAAACTATGGCTACACCTTC. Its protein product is CASSDRGQENYGYTF.

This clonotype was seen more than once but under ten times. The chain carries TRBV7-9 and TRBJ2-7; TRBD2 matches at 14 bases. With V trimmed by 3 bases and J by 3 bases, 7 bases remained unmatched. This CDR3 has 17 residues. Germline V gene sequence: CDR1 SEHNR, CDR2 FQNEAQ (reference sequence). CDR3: CASSFPGLAGENYEQYF. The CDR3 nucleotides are TGTGCCAGCAGCTTTCCGGGACTAGCGGGAGAGAACTACGAGCAGTACTTC.

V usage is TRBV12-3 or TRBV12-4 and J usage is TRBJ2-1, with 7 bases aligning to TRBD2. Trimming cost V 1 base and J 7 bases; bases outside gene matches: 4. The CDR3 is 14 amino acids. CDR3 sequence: CASSLVGLDNEQFF. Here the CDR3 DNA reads TGTGCCAGCAGTTTAGTTGGACTAGATAATGAGCAGTTCTTC.

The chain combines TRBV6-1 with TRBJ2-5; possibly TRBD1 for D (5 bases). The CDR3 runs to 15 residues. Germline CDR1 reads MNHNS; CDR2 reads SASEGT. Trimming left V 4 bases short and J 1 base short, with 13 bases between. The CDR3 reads CASSGGQSPQETQYF. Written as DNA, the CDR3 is TGTGCCAGCAGTGGCGGACAAAGCCCCCAAGAGACCCAGTACTTC.

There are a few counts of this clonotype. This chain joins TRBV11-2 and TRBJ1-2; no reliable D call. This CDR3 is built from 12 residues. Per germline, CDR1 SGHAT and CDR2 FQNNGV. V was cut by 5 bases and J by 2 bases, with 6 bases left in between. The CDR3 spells CASSPHNYGYTF. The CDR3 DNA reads TGTGCCAGCAGCCCCCACAACTATGGCTACACCTTC.

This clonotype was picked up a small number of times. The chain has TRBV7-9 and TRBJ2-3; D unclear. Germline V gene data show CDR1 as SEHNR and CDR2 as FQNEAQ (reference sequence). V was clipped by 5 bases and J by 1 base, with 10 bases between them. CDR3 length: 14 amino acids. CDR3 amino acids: CASSQLVGTDTQYF. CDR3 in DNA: TGTGCCAGCAGCCAACTGGTGGGCACAGATACGCAGTATTTT.

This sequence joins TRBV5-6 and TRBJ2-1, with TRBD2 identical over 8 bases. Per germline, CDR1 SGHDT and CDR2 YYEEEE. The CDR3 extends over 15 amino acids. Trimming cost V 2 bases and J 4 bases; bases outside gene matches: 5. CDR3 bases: TGTGCCAGCAGCTTAGCGGGGGCTGTGTACAATGAGCAGTTCTTC. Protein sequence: CASSLAGAVYNEQFF. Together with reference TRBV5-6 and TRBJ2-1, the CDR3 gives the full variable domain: DAGVTQSPTHLIKTRGQQVTLRCSPKSGHDTVSWYQQALGQGPQFIFQYYEEEERQRGNFPDRFSGHQFPNYSSELNVNALLLGDSALYLCASSLAGAVYNEQFFGPGTRLTVL.

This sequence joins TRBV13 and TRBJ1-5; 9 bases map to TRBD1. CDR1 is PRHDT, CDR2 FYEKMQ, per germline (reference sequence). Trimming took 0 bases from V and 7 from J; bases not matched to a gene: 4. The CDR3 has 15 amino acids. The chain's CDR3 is CASSLGGQGQQPQHF. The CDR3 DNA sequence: TGTGCCAGCAGCTTAGGGGGACAGGGCCAACAGCCCCAGCATTTT. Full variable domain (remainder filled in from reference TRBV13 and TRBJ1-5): AAGVIQSPRHLIKEKRETATLKCYPIPRHDTVYWYQQGPGQDPQFLISFYEKMQSDKGSIPDRFSAQQFSDYHSELNMSSLELGDSALYFCASSLGGQGQQPQHFGDGTRLSIL.

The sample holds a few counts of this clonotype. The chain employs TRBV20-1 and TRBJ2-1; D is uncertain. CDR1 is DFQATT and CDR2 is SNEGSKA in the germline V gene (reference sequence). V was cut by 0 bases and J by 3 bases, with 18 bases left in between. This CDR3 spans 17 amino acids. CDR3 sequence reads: CSARDWSRVSRYNEQFF. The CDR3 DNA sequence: TGCAGTGCTAGAGATTGGAGTCGGGTGAGCCGCTACAATGAGCAGTTCTTC.

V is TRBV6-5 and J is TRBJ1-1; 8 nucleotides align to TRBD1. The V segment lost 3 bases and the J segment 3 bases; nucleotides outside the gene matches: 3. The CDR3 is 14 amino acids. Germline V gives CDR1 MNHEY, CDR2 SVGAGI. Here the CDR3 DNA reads TGTGCCAGCAGTTATGGACAGGGTTACACTGAAGCTTTCTTT. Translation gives CASSYGQGYTEAFF.

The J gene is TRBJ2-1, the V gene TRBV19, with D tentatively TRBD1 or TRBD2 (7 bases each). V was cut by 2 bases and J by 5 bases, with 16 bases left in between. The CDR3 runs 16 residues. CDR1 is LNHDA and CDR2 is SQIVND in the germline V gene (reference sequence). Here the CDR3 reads CASSIRVTGRDNEQFF. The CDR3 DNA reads TGTGCCAGTAGTATAAGGGTGACAGGGAGGGACAATGAGCAGTTCTTC.

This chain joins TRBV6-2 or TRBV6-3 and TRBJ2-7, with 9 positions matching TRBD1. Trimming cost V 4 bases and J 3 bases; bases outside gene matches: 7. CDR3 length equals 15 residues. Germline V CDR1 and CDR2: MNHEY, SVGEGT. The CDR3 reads CASSSTGQGDYEQYF. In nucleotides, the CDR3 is TGTGCCAGCAGTTCCACGGGACAGGGTGACTACGAGCAGTACTTC.

CDR3 residues: CASSQDPRGVETQYF. The CDR3 DNA follows: TGTGCCAGCAGCCAAGATCCCCGCGGAGTGGAGACCCAGTACTTC. The chain couples TRBV4-2 to TRBJ2-5, with D unclear. CDR1 LGHNA and CDR2 YNFKEQ come from the germline V gene. Between the trimmed V and J ends, which lost 0 bases and 5 bases, there was a span of 13 bases. The CDR3 sequence is 15 residues long.

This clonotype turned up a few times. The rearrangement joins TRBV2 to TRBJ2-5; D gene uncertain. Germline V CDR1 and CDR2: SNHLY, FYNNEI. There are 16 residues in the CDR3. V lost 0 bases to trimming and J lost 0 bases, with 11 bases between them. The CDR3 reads CASSEARERYQETQYF. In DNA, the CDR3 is TGTGCCAGCAGTGAAGCGCGAGAACGGTACCAAGAGACCCAGTACTTC. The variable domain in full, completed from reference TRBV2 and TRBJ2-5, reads EPEVTQTPSHQVTQMGQEVILRCVPISNHLYFYWYRQILGQKVEFLVSFYNNEISEKSEIFDDQFSVERPDGSNFTLKIRSTKLEDSAMYFCASSEARERYQETQYFGPGTRLLVL.

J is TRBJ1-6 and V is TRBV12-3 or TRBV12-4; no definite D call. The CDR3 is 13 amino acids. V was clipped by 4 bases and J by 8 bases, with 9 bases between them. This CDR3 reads CASSSSTYSPLHF. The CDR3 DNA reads TGTGCCAGCAGTTCCTCGACGTATTCACCCCTCCACTTT.

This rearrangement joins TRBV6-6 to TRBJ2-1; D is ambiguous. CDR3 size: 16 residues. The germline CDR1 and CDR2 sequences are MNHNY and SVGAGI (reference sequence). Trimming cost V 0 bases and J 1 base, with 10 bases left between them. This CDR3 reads CASSYSGMGSYNEQFF. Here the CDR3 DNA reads TGTGCCAGCAGTTACTCGGGGATGGGATCCTACAATGAGCAGTTCTTC.

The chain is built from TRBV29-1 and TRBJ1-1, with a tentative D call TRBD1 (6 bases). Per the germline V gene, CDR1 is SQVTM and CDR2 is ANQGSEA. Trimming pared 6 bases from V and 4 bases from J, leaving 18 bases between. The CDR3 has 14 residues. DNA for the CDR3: TGCAGCGTCACGGGGGGGGGCCTGGGCACTGAAGCTTTCTTT. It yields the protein CSVTGGGLGTEAFF.